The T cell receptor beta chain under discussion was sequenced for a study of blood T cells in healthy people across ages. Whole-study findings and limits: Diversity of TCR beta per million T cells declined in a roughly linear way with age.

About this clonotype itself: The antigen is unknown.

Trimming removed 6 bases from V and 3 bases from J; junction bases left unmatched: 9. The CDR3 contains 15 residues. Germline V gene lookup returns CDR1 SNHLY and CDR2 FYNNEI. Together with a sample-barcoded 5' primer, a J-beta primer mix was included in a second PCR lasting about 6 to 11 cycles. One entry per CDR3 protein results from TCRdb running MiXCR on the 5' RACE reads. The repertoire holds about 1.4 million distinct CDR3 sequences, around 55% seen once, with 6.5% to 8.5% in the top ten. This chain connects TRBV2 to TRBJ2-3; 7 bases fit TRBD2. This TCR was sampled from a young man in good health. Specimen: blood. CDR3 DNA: TGTGCCAGCAGGCCGGGGGGAATGAGGACAGATACGCAGTATTTT. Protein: CASRPGGMRTDTQYF.